This T cell receptor beta chain was obtained from a study of spatial heterogeneity in lung cancer. Overall study: Unique TCR and UMI combinations averaged more than ten appearances each in raw reads.

Overall study results and limits: It was found that expanded intratumoral alpha and beta TCR counts tracked tumor mutation counts. Sequencing reached an estimated coverage of tumor T cells that was only about 6.6% for alpha chains and approximately 13% for beta chains.

In TCRdb, the 5' RACE reads were re-called with MiXCR into one record per CDR3 protein. The table has several thousand distinct CDR3 sequences, more than 13% seen once. With respect to this clonotype: Its antigen is not known. This beta chain is an unintended read in a library built for alpha chains; its size means little.

Time point meaning: sample taken at primary tumor resection. The authors sequenced whole RNA from tumor, nontumor lung or frozen PBMC without sorting. Deletions cut 2 bases from V and 9 bases from J, with 22 bases between. The CDR3 sequence is 16 residues long. Germline V CDR1 and CDR2: SNHLY, FYNNEI. The sequencing used lung tumor tissue, collected at surgery. This receptor was identified in a female donor with early-stage non-small cell lung cancer. The rearrangement joins TRBV2 to TRBJ1-2, with D possibly TRBD1 on 6 matching bases. The CDR3 coding sequence is TGTGCCAGCAGTGAACCTGCGCTACAGGGTGAAAAGAGCTACACCTTC. Its translation: CASSEPALQGEKSYTF.